This TCR beta chain was sequenced for a study of T cell responses to AZD1222 COVID-19 vaccine (dated by TCRdb to the early 2020s). About the study as a whole: AZD1222 recipients whose second dose came at about 4 weeks and those whose second dose came at about 12 weeks were combined into one group, since spike-specific TCR depth and breadth did not differ between the two schedules. A total of 233 trial participants underwent TCR sequencing, of whom 200 to 220 received two doses of AZD1222 and about 25 received two doses of the MenACWY control vaccine. Trial participants were enrolled by age into 18-55, 56-69 and 70-plus year subgroups, with about 150, 28 and 57 TCR-sequenced participants respectively. Paper-wide results and their limitations: The 56-69-year group was small, and its depth increase did not reach significance, likely because of low power. Spike-specific TCR breadth and depth rose significantly after two AZD1222 doses compared with day 0 and with MenACWY recipients. Because no samples from the day 14 peak response were available, repertoires could be characterized only after the peak T cell response. Conclusions about previously exposed vaccinees are limited because only a handful of AZD1222 recipients were SARS-CoV-2 seropositive at baseline. Participants were mostly white British and included more females than males, and it was suggested by the authors that clonal diversity may have been underestimated. Reportedly, close to half of the unique spike-specific TCRs recognized epitopes lying outside the regions that are mutated in the B.1.351 and B.1.1.7 variants. The vaccine-associated CD4 TCRs covered the entire spike protein, and the dominant responses fell in regions 160-218 and 743-854.

CDR1 MNHEY and CDR2 SVGAGI are derived from the germline V gene. The CDR3 goes from the cysteine to the phenylalanine over 15 residues. Only the CDR3 part of the read is kept: 45 bases, read in frame from the first base. V is pruned by 5 bases and J by 0 bases, leaving 4 bases of the junction without a gene match. With respect to this clone: The target of this receptor is not known. No clone much larger than this one lies a single base away; base qualities are absent.

The CDR3 regions of human TCRbeta chains were analyzed by immunosequencing. The authors processed their data as follows. Repertoire TCRs were matched against a reference library of SARS-CoV-2-specific TCRs generated with the MIRA antigen-specificity platform. Breadth meant the fraction of unique TCRs that were SARS-CoV-2-associated, whereas depth meant the fraction of total T cells that were SARS-CoV-2-associated. Using the MIRA data, each spike-specific TCR was assigned both to the spike region to which the TCR was reactive and to a CD4 or CD8 class. Log10-transformed breadth and depth values were compared by one-way ANOVA with Sidak's multiple comparisons tests. This immuneACCESS table, as held by TCRdb, lists in-frame sequences with V and J called but not all clones. Of the missing ones, under half trace to an unresolved V gene in checked studies; the others have no known cause. D and trimming were read from the DNA, whereas the V and J calls and clone size are those reported in that table. This sample has approximately 100,000 clones in its table, and about 89% of those were observed once. Of the sample, roughly 4.5% falls within the top ten clones.

The time point label for this specimen denotes: baseline before first vaccination. Vaccinee samples were obtained from the UK trials COV001 and COV002, which included a single-blind randomized controlled phase 2/3 trial of AZD1222 (ChAdOx1 nCoV-19) in healthy adults. For TCRbeta chain sequencing, PBMC samples were collected from trial participants at day 0 and at day 28 after the second dose. The TCR originated in an adult in good health. Sequencing used peripheral blood, obtained on day 0 of AZD1222 vaccination. Recombination joined TRBV6-5 with TRBJ1-3; 7 middle bases align to TRBD1. In nucleotide form, the sequence is TGTGCCAGCAGTAGGACAGGCGACTCTGGAAACACCATATATTTT. Its translation is CASSRTGDSGNTIYF.